This T cell receptor (beta chain) appears in the sequencing data of a study of T cell clones after liver transplantation. Study-level background: Samples came from ITN030ST, which attempted immunosuppression withdrawal within 2 years of liver transplantation. Three of the eight recipients were HCV-positive; the rest had non-autoimmune, non-viral transplant indications. Tolerant meant at least one year fully off immunosuppression without liver enzymes above twice normal. A pre-transplant mixed lymphocyte reaction with TCRbeta sequencing defined graft-donor-reactive clones followed in post-transplant blood.

From germline, CDR1 is SGHRS and CDR2 YFSETQ. The CDR3 has 16 residues. Losses at the gene ends were 3 bases for V and 4 bases for J; bases not matched to a gene: 7. Some clones are missing from TCRdb's copy, which holds only in-frame ones; the method was immunoSEQ multiplex PCR. The table lists approximately 72,000 clones, 90% of them singletons. This clonotype was obtained from a human donor who received a liver transplant. The sample consisted of CD4+ T cells from blood, taken before liver transplant. V is TRBV5-1 and J is TRBJ1-1; 12 bases align to TRBD1. The chain's CDR3 is CASSSGGQGAGTEAFF. DNA of the CDR3: TGCGCCAGCAGCTCTGGGGGACAGGGGGCAGGCACTGAAGCTTTCTTT.